This T cell receptor (beta chain) was identified during a study of molecular identifiers for immune sequencing clone quantification. The CDR3 is 16 amino acids. The germline V gene has CDR1 LGHNA and CDR2 YSLEER. Between the trimmed V and J ends, which lost 0 bases and 4 bases, there was a span of 10 bases. TCRdb recomputed calls from the PCR reads with MiXCR, one row per CDR3 protein. The table records a few hundred thousand distinct CDR3 sequences, roughly 23% of them present only once. V gene TRBV4-3 combines with J gene TRBJ1-6; TRBD1 is a possible D gene (6 bases). The specimen was naive CD8+ T cells from blood, with Jurkat cell RNA spiked in. Documented subset: FACS-sorted CD8+CD4-CCR7+CD45RA+ naive T cells. The source is a human donor in good health. Some libraries in this study had Jurkat cell RNA spiked in. The CDR3 loop is CASSQEWTDYNSPLHF. The CDR3 region has the DNA TGCGCCAGCAGCCAAGAATGGACAGATTATAATTCACCCCTCCACTTT.